Sequencing of this TCR beta chain was carried out in a study of shared clonotypes between healthy human individuals. Study observations and caveats: Naive CD4 clonotypes overlapped across a handful of donors at roughly 5%.

This CDR3 is built from 14 residues. Germline V gene data show CDR1 as SGHTA and CDR2 as FQGNSA. Trimming removed 6 bases from V and 7 bases from J; junction bases left unmatched: 6. Remarks on this clone: Its target is unknown. In the same sample, other DNA sequences code for this CDR3.

Every subset's genomic DNA went evenly onto several immunoSEQ plates. Libraries were prepared by immunoSEQ multiplex PCR; TCRdb keeps only in-frame clonotypes and omits some of them. The sample has about 2.5 million clones, 85% to 95% seen once. The V gene is TRBV7-2, the J gene TRBJ1-5; 10 bases line up with TRBD1. The specimen was naive CD4+ T cells from PBMCs. Noted subset: CD45RA+ positively selected. The TCR comes from a man aged 18 to 35 in good health. Some clones in this sample may be carry-over from other donors' samples. The CDR3 loop is CASSFGQGGQPQHF. In DNA, the CDR3 is TGTGCCAGCAGTTTCGGACAGGGGGGCCAGCCCCAGCATTTT.